A single sample is the source of the 30 T cell receptor beta chains below, sequenced in a study of cytomegalovirus exposure and HLA in healthy donors. In the PCR, 60 Vbeta and 13 Jbeta primers were used. The assay was immunoSEQ multiplex PCR, and TCRdb's table has in-frame clones only and misses some. This sample has around 170,000 clones, with roughly 80% found just once. The material sequenced was PBMCs. All receptors derive from a man aged 35 to 55 in good health and CMV-seropositive.

The sample holds one count of this clone. The rearrangement links TRBV14 to TRBJ1-1; TRBD1 might be the D (5 bases). CDR3 length: 15 amino acids. Germline assignment: CDR1 SGHDN and CDR2 FVKESK. Trimming shortened V by 4 bases and J by 6 bases, and 18 bases separated the two germline ends. The CDR3 region is CASSLLRGVSAEAFF. In DNA, the CDR3 is TGTGCCAGCAGCCTCCTCCGGGGGGTAAGCGCTGAAGCTTTCTTT. Full variable domain (outside the CDR3, taken from reference TRBV14 and TRBJ1-1): EAGVTQFPSHSVIEKGQTVTLRCDPISGHDNLYWYRRVMGKEIKFLLHFVKESKQDESGMPNNRFLAERTGGTYSTLKVQPAELEDSGVYFCASSLLRGVSAEAFFGQGTRLTVV.

The chain couples TRBV4-1 to TRBJ2-7; 14 nucleotides line up with TRBD2. From germline, CDR1 is MGHRA and CDR2 YSYEKL. This CDR3 has 20 amino acids. J was trimmed by 0 bases and V by 0 bases; bases with no gene match: 10. The CDR3 bases are TGCGCCAGCAGCCAAGAGGAAGGACTAGCGGGGGGCCACGCCTCCTACGAGCAGTACTTC. The encoded protein is CASSQEEGLAGGHASYEQYF.

The chain carries TRBV2 and TRBJ2-5, with 10 bases that match TRBD2. The CDR3 length is 16 residues. V trimming: 7 bases; J trimming: 1 base; junction bases outside the gene matches: 9. Germline V CDR1 and CDR2: SNHLY, FYNNEI. The CDR3 nucleotides are TGTGCCAGCACCCGCAGAGCGGGGGGGTTCCAAGAGACCCAGTACTTC. The encoded protein is CASTRRAGGFQETQYF.

The rearrangement joins TRBV5-4 to TRBJ1-5; 8 positions agree with TRBD1. Germline V gene lookup returns CDR1 SGHNT and CDR2 YYREEE (reference sequence). The CDR3 loop spans 12 amino acids. The J segment lost 13 bases and the V segment lost 4 bases, leaving 7 bases of the junction unmatched. The CDR3 coding sequence is TGTGCCAGCAGCCGCGACAGGGGCCCTCAGCATTTT. Amino acids: CASSRDRGPQHF. Together with reference TRBV5-4 and TRBJ1-5, the CDR3 gives the full variable domain: ETGVTQSPTHLIKTRGQQVTLRCSSQSGHNTVSWYQQALGQGPQFIFQYYREEENGRGNFPPRFSGLQFPNYSSELNVNALELDDSALYLCASSRDRGPQHFGDGTRLSIL.

Note on this clone: Other DNA sequences of this sample code for an identical CDR3. The chain joins TRBV19 to TRBJ1-5, with D perhaps matching TRBD1 (5 bases). The germline V gene has CDR1 LNHDA and CDR2 SQIVND (reference sequence). This CDR3 has 13 residues. The germline V and J ends were trimmed by 3 bases and 6 bases, with 9 bases remaining between them. CDR3: CASSIGGSQPQHF. CDR3 DNA: TGTGCCAGTAGTATCGGGGGAAGTCAGCCCCAGCATTTT. The complete variable domain, with remaining parts taken from reference TRBV19 and TRBJ1-5, reads DGGITQSPKYLFRKEGQNVTLSCEQNLNHDAMYWYRQDPGQGLRLIYYSQIVNDFQKGDIAEGYSVSREKKESFPLTVTSAQKNPTAFYLCASSIGGSQPQHFGDGTRLSIL.

The chain recombines TRBV28 with TRBJ2-3; weak D call: TRBD2 (7 bases). Per germline, CDR1 MDHEN and CDR2 SYDVKM. V was clipped by 10 bases and J by 5 bases, with 16 bases between them. This CDR3 has 13 amino acids. The CDR3 loop is CAIGGGGIDTQYF. As DNA, the CDR3 is TGTGCCATCGGGGGCGGGGGAATAGATACGCAGTATTTT.

The chain has TRBV5-1 and TRBJ2-7, with TRBD2 matching over 8 bases. This CDR3 is 16 amino acids long. Trimming removed 0 bases from V and 1 base from J; junction bases left unmatched: 6. Looked up from germline, CDR1 is SGHRS and CDR2 is YFSETQ. CDR3 residues: CASSLDSGGLSYEQYF. CDR3 bases: TGCGCCAGCAGCTTGGATTCGGGGGGGCTGTCCTACGAGCAGTACTTC.

The CDR3 region has the DNA TGTGCCAGCAGGGAGCACACAGGGGAATATACAAATGAGCAGTTCTTC. Amino acid sequence: CASREHTGEYTNEQFF. The chain carries TRBV9 and TRBJ2-1; TRBD1 aligns across 7 bases. Germline CDR1 is SGDLS and CDR2 is YYNGEE. This CDR3 has 16 amino acids. The ends lost 5 bases at V and 7 bases at J; junction bases unmatched: 15.

V usage is TRBV5-4 and J usage is TRBJ2-1, with D possibly TRBD2 on 6 matching bases. This CDR3 contains 15 residues. V was cut by 6 bases and J by 5 bases, with 18 bases left in between. The germline gives CDR1 SGHNT, CDR2 YYREEE (reference sequence). The CDR3 DNA is TGTGCCAGCACCCCTGGAGGGCAGGTAAACAATGAGCAGTTCTTC. Protein: CASTPGGQVNNEQFF.

The rearrangement joins TRBV27 to TRBJ2-7; D gene ambiguous. The CDR3 spans 14 residues. Germline CDR1 and CDR2: MNHEY and SMNVEV (reference sequence). V dropped 2 bases and J dropped 1 base, with 9 bases sitting between them. The CDR3 nucleotides read TGTGCCAGCAGTTTAGGTGGCCGATCCTACGAGCAGTACTTC. This gives the protein CASSLGGRSYEQYF.

This chain joins TRBV5-1 and TRBJ1-2, with D tentatively TRBD1 (5 bases). CDR1 SGHRS and CDR2 YFSETQ come from the germline V gene. The CDR3 is made up of 13 amino acids. The V end was cut by 4 bases, the J end by 3 bases, with 10 bases between. CDR3 sequence: CASSVSGDYGYTF. Written as DNA, the CDR3 is TGCGCCAGCAGCGTATCGGGGGACTATGGCTACACCTTC.

This clone was detected once. V gene TRBV7-9 combines with J gene TRBJ2-7, with 8 nucleotides matching TRBD1. Per germline, CDR1 SEHNR and CDR2 FQNEAQ (reference sequence). The CDR3 is made up of 14 amino acids. The V segment lost 1 base and the J segment 4 bases; nucleotides outside the gene matches: 3. CDR3 in DNA: TGTGCCAGCAGCTTAGGGACAGGGTTTTACGAGCAGTACTTC. As protein: CASSLGTGFYEQYF.

This sequence joins TRBV7-3 and TRBJ1-6; 8 bases match TRBD1. CDR1 is SGHTA and CDR2 is FQGTGA in the germline V gene. The CDR3 runs to 19 residues. V lost 1 base and J lost 6; bases outside the gene matches: 14. The chain's CDR3 is CASSLMPLTDRGPNSPLHF. CDR3 nucleotides: TGTGCCAGCAGCTTAATGCCCTTGACCGACAGGGGACCTAATTCACCCCTCCACTTT.

The chain couples TRBV5-6 to TRBJ2-7; a possible D gene is TRBD2 (5 bases). The CDR3 loop spans 12 amino acids. The germline V gene has CDR1 SGHDT and CDR2 YYEEEE. V was clipped by 4 bases and J by 4 bases, with 9 bases between them. The CDR3 DNA reads TGTGCCAGCAGCGCCGAGGGATACGAGCAGTACTTC. This gives the protein CASSAEGYEQYF.

J is TRBJ2-5 and V is TRBV29-1; a weak D match, TRBD1 (5 bases). V was cut by 0 bases and J by 5 bases, with 19 bases left in between. In germline, CDR1 is SQVTM, CDR2 ANQGSEA. The CDR3 length is 16 residues. The CDR3 reads CSVEEYSGWPRETQYF. CDR3 DNA: TGCAGCGTTGAAGAGTATTCAGGGTGGCCTCGGGAGACCCAGTACTTC. Based on the CDR3 plus reference TRBV29-1 and TRBJ2-5, the full variable domain is SAVISQKPSRDICQRGTSLTIQCQVDSQVTMMFWYRQQPGQSLTLIATANQGSEATYESGFVIDKFPISRPNLTFSTLTVSNMSPEDSSIYLCSVEEYSGWPRETQYFGPGTRLLVL.

The table lists this clone with a few counts. The rearrangement links TRBV7-9 to TRBJ1-2; a possible D gene is TRBD1 (5 bases). Trimming left V 0 bases short and J 3 bases short, with 5 bases between. Germline loops: CDR1 SEHNR, CDR2 FQNEAQ (reference sequence). The CDR3 covers 13 residues. The CDR3 here is CASSLAGDYGYTF. The CDR3, as DNA: TGTGCCAGCAGCTTAGCAGGGGACTATGGCTACACCTTC. Full variable domain (rest looked up from reference TRBV7-9 and TRBJ1-2): DTGVSQNPRHKITKRGQNVTFRCDPISEHNRLYWYRQTLGQGPEFLTYFQNEAQLEKSRLLSDRFSAERPKGSFSTLEIQRTEQGDSAMYLCASSLAGDYGYTFGSGTRLTVV.

This chain uses TRBV11-3 with TRBJ2-7, with 7 bases fitting TRBD2. Germline V gene data show CDR1 as SGHNT and CDR2 as YENEEA. The CDR3 loop spans 14 amino acids. The V and J ends lost 5 bases and 3 bases, in that order; junction bases with no gene match: 7. The CDR3 DNA reads TGTGCCAGCAGCCCGGGCCGGGGGGTCTACGAGCAGTACTTC. As protein: CASSPGRGVYEQYF.

V gene TRBV10-2 combines with J gene TRBJ2-5, with D possibly matching TRBD2 (5 bases). The CDR3 is made up of 13 amino acids. V shed 4 bases and J shed 5 bases, with 11 bases lying between them. Germline-derived CDR1 and CDR2 are WSHSY and SAAADI. DNA of the CDR3: TGCGCCAGCAGTGCGGGAATAATGGAGACCCAGTACTTC. This sequence encodes CASSAGIMETQYF.

The rearrangement uses TRBV5-6 and TRBJ2-3; 9 bases line up with TRBD2. V gave up 0 bases and J gave up 6 bases; unmatched junction bases: 5. The CDR3 spans 15 residues. CDR1 is SGHDT and CDR2 is YYEEEE in the germline V gene. This chain's CDR3 is CASSLDSGGPDTQYF. The DNA for the CDR3 is TGTGCCAGCAGCTTGGATAGCGGGGGCCCCGATACGCAGTATTTT.

Regarding this clone: This CDR3 is also generated by other DNA sequences in the sample. This chain joins TRBV20-1 and TRBJ2-3, with 7 bases lining up with TRBD2. The CDR3 has 11 amino acids. Trimming took 6 bases from V and 6 from J; bases not matched to a gene: 3. Germline V gene lookup returns CDR1 DFQATT and CDR2 SNEGSKA (reference sequence). CDR3 bases: TGCAGTGCCAGACTAGCCGATACGCAGTATTTT. This gives the protein CSARLADTQYF.

V is TRBV10-2 and J is TRBJ1-1; D is undetermined. The CDR3 has 12 amino acids. The germline V gene has CDR1 WSHSY and CDR2 SAAADI. Trimming took off 10 bases at V and 5 bases at J, with 14 bases between the two ends. The CDR3 nucleotides are TGCGCCACCGGGAGTTGGGCAACTGAAGCTTTCTTT. Translated: CATGSWATEAFF.

V and J are TRBV19 and TRBJ2-3; 7 bases agree with TRBD2. Germline V gene data show CDR1 as LNHDA and CDR2 as SQIVND (reference sequence). V lost 5 bases to trimming and J lost 1 base; unmatched junction nucleotides: 9. The CDR3 covers 16 residues. The CDR3 bases are TGTGCCAGTAGTTGGGCTAGCGGATTCCGCACAGATACGCAGTATTTT. It translates to CASSWASGFRTDTQYF.

The CDR3 spells CASSETGGMKTQYF. The DNA for the CDR3 is TGTGCCAGCAGCGAGACAGGGGGCATGAAGACCCAGTACTTC. The chain carries TRBV7-2 and TRBJ2-5, with 10 bases identical to TRBD1. CDR3 length equals 14 residues. Trimming at V came to 5 bases and at J to 6 bases, leaving 6 bases not matched to a gene. The germline gives CDR1 SGHTA, CDR2 FQGNSA.

This chain joins TRBV28 and TRBJ1-2, with 11 bases fitting TRBD1. Unmatched junction bases numbered 3, after V lost 6 bases and J lost 6 bases. CDR3 length: 13 amino acids. Germline CDR1 reads MDHEN; CDR2 reads SYDVKM. The CDR3 DNA follows: TGTGCCAGCAGCCCGGACAGGGGGCATGGCTACACCTTC. Its protein product is CASSPDRGHGYTF.

CDR3 sequence (DNA): TGCGCCAGCAGCTCGGGACTAGCGGGGGCCCCTAATGAGCAGTTCTTC. As protein: CASSSGLAGAPNEQFF. The gene calls are TRBV5-1 and TRBJ2-1, with 14 bases matching TRBD2. V was pared by 3 bases and J by 7 bases, with 6 bases of the junction left unmatched. CDR3 length equals 16 residues. Germline V gives CDR1 SGHRS, CDR2 YFSETQ.

The chain couples TRBV7-3 to TRBJ2-3; 11 nucleotides match TRBD2. V dropped 4 bases and J dropped 5; count of bases not matched to a gene: 8. Germline lookup yields CDR1 SGHTA and CDR2 FQGTGA. The CDR3 length is 16 residues. The chain's CDR3 is CASSSNLAGGRDTQYF. The CDR3 nucleotides are TGTGCCAGCAGCTCAAATCTAGCGGGGGGCAGAGATACGCAGTATTTT.

The chain combines TRBV5-4 with TRBJ2-7; 7 bases fit TRBD2. In germline, CDR1 is SGHNT, CDR2 YYREEE (reference sequence). This CDR3 has 14 residues. The V and J ends lost 2 bases and 2 bases, in that order; junction bases with no gene match: 4. In nucleotides, the CDR3 is TGTGCCAGCAGCTTTAGCGGGTCACCCTACGAGCAGTACTTC. Protein: CASSFSGSPYEQYF. Based on the CDR3 plus reference TRBV5-4 and TRBJ2-7, the full variable domain is ETGVTQSPTHLIKTRGQQVTLRCSSQSGHNTVSWYQQALGQGPQFIFQYYREEENGRGNFPPRFSGLQFPNYSSELNVNALELDDSALYLCASSFSGSPYEQYFGPGTRLTVT.

The gene calls are TRBV7-8 and TRBJ1-2, with TRBD1 matching 10 bases. The germline CDR1 and CDR2 sequences are SGHVS and FQNEAQ. The J segment lost 6 bases and the V segment lost 4 bases, leaving 8 bases of the junction unmatched. The length of the CDR3 is 15 residues. CDR3 DNA: TGTGCCAGCAGCTCTAAACGACAGGGGGCCCATGGCTACACCTTC. Protein sequence: CASSSKRQGAHGYTF. The full variable domain, completed using reference TRBV7-8 and TRBJ1-2, is GAGVSQSPRYKVAKRGQDVALRCDPISGHVSLFWYQQALGQGPEFLTYFQNEAQLDKSGLPSDRFFAERPEGSVSTLKIQRTQQEDSAVYLCASSSKRQGAHGYTFGSGTRLTVV.

This chain uses TRBV6-1 with TRBJ1-1, with a tentative D call TRBD1 (6 bases). Per the germline V gene, CDR1 is MNHNS and CDR2 is SASEGT. Trimming pared 0 bases from V and 1 base from J, leaving 12 bases between. There are 16 residues in the CDR3. The CDR3 DNA follows: TGTGCCAGCAGTGAAGCGCTGGCAGGGGCGAACACTGAAGCTTTCTTT. This translates into CASSEALAGANTEAFF.

The CDR3, as DNA: TGTGCCAGCAAGGGGGTAAGCTATAATTCACCCCTCCACTTT. Encoded protein: CASKGVSYNSPLHF. V and J are TRBV27 and TRBJ1-6; D may be TRBD1 (6 bases). Per the germline V gene, CDR1 is MNHEY and CDR2 is SMNVEV (reference sequence). The CDR3 runs to 14 residues. Trimming pared 7 bases from V and 3 bases from J, leaving 10 bases between.